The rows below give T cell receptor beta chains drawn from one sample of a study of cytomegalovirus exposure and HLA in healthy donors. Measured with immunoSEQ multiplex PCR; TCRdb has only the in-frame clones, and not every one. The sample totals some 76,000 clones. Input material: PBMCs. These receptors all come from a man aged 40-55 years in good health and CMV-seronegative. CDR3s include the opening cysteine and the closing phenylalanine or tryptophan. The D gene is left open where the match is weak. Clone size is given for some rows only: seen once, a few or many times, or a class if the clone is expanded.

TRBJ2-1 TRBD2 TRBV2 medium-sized CASSHGLAGNNEQFF TGTGCCAGCAGTCATGGACTAGCGGGAAACAATGAGCAGTTCTTC
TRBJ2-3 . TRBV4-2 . CASSQVYAVSTDTQYF TGTGCCAGCAGCCAAGTATATGCAGTAAGCACAGATACGCAGTATTTT
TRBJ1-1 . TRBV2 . CASSEGAATEAFF TGTGCCAGCAGTGAGGGGGCAGCCACTGAAGCTTTCTTT
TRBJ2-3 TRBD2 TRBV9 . CASSVRAGGRTDTQYF TGTGCCAGCAGCGTAAGGGCGGGAGGACGCACAGATACGCAGTATTTT
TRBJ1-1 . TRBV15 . CATSRGGSMNTEAFF TGTGCCACCAGCAGAGGGGGCAGTATGAACACTGAAGCTTTCTTT
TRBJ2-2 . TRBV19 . CASIRIVGGLNTGELFF TGTGCCAGTATAAGGATAGTGGGAGGCCTGAACACCGGGGAGCTGTTTTTT
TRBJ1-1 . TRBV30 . CAWTGMNTEAFF TGTGCCTGGACAGGGATGAACACTGAAGCTTTCTTT
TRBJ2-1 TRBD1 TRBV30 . CAWSGTGGVEQFF TGTGCCTGGAGTGGGACAGGGGGCGTCGAGCAGTTCTTC
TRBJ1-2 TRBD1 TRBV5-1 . CASSGQGGSYGYTF TGCGCCAGCAGCGGACAGGGAGGTAGCTATGGCTACACCTTC
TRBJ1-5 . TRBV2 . CASKKETAEQPQHF TGTGCCAGCAAAAAAGAGACCGCGGAGCAGCCCCAGCATTTT
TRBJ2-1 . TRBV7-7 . CASSLWTGDSYNEQFF TGTGCCAGCAGCTTGTGGACGGGGGACTCCTACAATGAGCAGTTCTTC
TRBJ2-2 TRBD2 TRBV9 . CASSARTSSGELFF TGTGCCAGCAGCGCCAGGACTAGTTCCGGGGAGCTGTTTTTT
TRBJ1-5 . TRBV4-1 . CASSQARTGDNQPQHF TGCGCCAGCAGCCAAGCACGGACGGGAGACAATCAGCCCCAGCATTTT
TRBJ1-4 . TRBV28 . CASSLPRQFNEKLFF TGTGCCAGCAGTTTACCCCGTCAGTTTAATGAAAAACTGTTTTTT
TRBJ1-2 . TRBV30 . CAWSRQENYGYTF TGTGCCTGGAGCCGACAGGAGAACTATGGCTACACCTTC
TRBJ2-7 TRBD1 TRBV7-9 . CASSPNPGQGPNEQYF TGTGCCAGCAGCCCCAACCCCGGACAGGGGCCGAACGAGCAGTACTTC
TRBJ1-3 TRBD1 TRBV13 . CASSLDRGGNTIYF TGTGCCAGCAGCTTAGACAGGGGGGGAAACACCATATATTTT